This entry describes one TCR beta chain. Its specificity is unknown. V lost 1 base to trimming and J lost 8 bases; unmatched junction nucleotides: 14. Germline lookup yields CDR1 DFQATT and CDR2 SNEGSKA (reference sequence). The CDR3 extends over 16 amino acids. RNA extraction gave at least 5.5 micrograms of total RNA per sample. Then a second PCR, running roughly 7 to 11 cycles, was carried out with a sample-barcoded 5' primer and a J-beta primer mix. TCRdb reanalysed the 5' RACE reads using MiXCR and keeps one entry per CDR3 protein. This sample has about 810,000 distinct CDR3 sequences, with 35% to 40% found just once. This sample is drawn from a study of blood T cells in healthy people across ages. Background on the study: In model experiments, template switching was able to capture about one barcoded beta molecule for every two T cells that were present.

Points from the study as a whole: Long-lived donors carried more naive CD4+ cells and greater diversity than aged donors. CMV status of donors was unknown, possibly confounding expanded clonotype changes.

The clonotype originates from a man aged 18 to 29 in good health. The chain couples TRBV20-1 to TRBJ2-1, with 7 nucleotides matching TRBD2. Sample: blood. In nucleotides, the CDR3 is TGCAGTGCTAGAGCCCCGGATGGTGCTAGCGGCGATGAGCAGTTCTTC. This sequence encodes CSARAPDGASGDEQFF.